This TCR beta chain was recorded in a study of blood T cell repertoires in COVID-19. In the study overall: Italy, Spain and the United States were the sources of the convalescent and acute COVID-19 samples. T cells, B-cell-depleted T cells, or PBMCs supplied cDNA or gDNA.

This CDR3 contains 16 residues. V was pared by 2 bases and J by 0 bases, with 4 bases of the junction left unmatched. Germline assignment: CDR1 SGHNT and CDR2 YYREEE (reference sequence). Original handling: How many nucleated cells were present was estimated from reference gene primer amplification. Measured with immunoSEQ multiplex PCR; TCRdb has only the in-frame clones, and not every one. V, J and clone size reflect that table, while D and trimming were determined from the DNA. This table holds more than 200,000 clones, 82% found once. In its sample, this clone was seen a few times. This TCR derives from a woman older than 75 with active or convalescent COVID-19. The material sequenced was peripheral blood. V and J are TRBV5-4 and TRBJ2-1, with 8 positions matching TRBD2. The CDR3 protein is CASSFKRGSSYNEQFF. Written as DNA, the CDR3 is TGTGCCAGCAGCTTCAAGCGGGGGAGCTCCTACAATGAGCAGTTCTTC.